This T cell receptor beta chain was captured in a study of Ad26.COV2.S vaccination and SARS-CoV-2 variants. Findings and limits, study-wide: Spike-specific responses of CD8+ and CD4+ T cells were reported to display substantial breadth after vaccination.

Treatment described: 15 to 20 received Ad26.COV2.S at low or high dose, single or two shots; 5 received placebo; per-sample allocation not given. Specimen acquisition occurred on day 63 following the initial vaccine or placebo injection. The method was immunoSEQ multiplex PCR; TCRdb's version includes in-frame clones alone and lacks a portion of them. The sample comprises some 480,000 clones, 70% to 90% of which are singletons, and around 13% rests with the top ten. Of note for this clone: Its antigen remains unknown.

This material consisted of peripheral blood, taken in a trial of Ad26.COV2.S vaccine versus placebo. The sequence derives from a person aged 18 to 65 who received the Ad26.COV2.S COVID-19 vaccine or a placebo.

Here the CDR3 reads CASSFWRRDPYNEQFF. CDR3 bases: TGTGCCAGCAGTTTTTGGCGGCGGGACCCCTACAATGAGCAGTTCTTC. This chain connects TRBV28 to TRBJ2-1; D is possibly TRBD2 (6 bases). V shed 3 bases and J shed 2 bases, with 14 bases lying between them. There are 16 residues in the CDR3. Germline V CDR1 and CDR2: MDHEN, SYDVKM.